The 32 T cell receptor beta chains in this list originate from one sample, sequenced in a study of glioma-infiltrating T cells (dated by TCRdb to 2015 to 2016). Sequencer: Illumina MiSeq. The iRepertoire nested amplicon-rescue multiplex PCR (arm-PCR) platform was used to amplify TCR alpha and beta CDR3 regions from RNA. The public reads were run again by TCRdb, first through fastp at Q25 and then through MiXCR, and only productive beta chains were kept. Merged by CDR3 protein, the rows form single entries marked with the most common genes and DNA. Within this sample are fewer than 250,000 distinct CDR3 sequences, with about 31% of them counted one time only. Of the sample, roughly 21% falls within the top ten clones. The sample comprised glioma tissue, nonneoplastic brain tissue, or PBMCs (not recorded which). These receptors were collected from a human donor with low-grade glioma or glioblastoma, undergoing nonglioma brain surgery, or in good health (not recorded which).

This clonotype has at least ten counts. The J gene is TRBJ2-3, the V gene TRBV7-9; D possibly uses TRBD1 or TRBD2 (5 bases each). Trimming removed 3 bases at V and 6 bases at J, with 16 bases between. Germline V gene data show CDR1 as SEHNR and CDR2 as FQNEAQ (reference sequence). CDR3 length equals 15 residues. The DNA of the CDR3 is TGTGCCAGCAGCTTCCGGGGCCAGGCAACGGATACGCAGTATTTT. It encodes CASSFRGQATDTQYF.

This clonotype came up a few times. The chain is built from TRBV5-1 and TRBJ1-3; no clear D. With 4 bases removed from V and 1 base from J, the gap between germline ends came to 12 bases. The germline V gene has CDR1 SGHRS and CDR2 YFSETQ. The CDR3 runs to 15 residues. The CDR3 loop reads CASSPDGVSGNTIYF. CDR3 nucleotide sequence: TGCGCCAGCAGCCCCGATGGGGTATCTGGAAACACCATATATTTT.

This clonotype was counted between two and nine times. A single base separates this from a much larger clone, so it may be a read error. The rearrangement links TRBV7-2 to TRBJ2-7, with a possible D match to TRBD2 (5 bases). V was cut by 4 bases and J by 2 bases, with 12 bases left in between. Germline CDR1 is SGHTA and CDR2 is FQGNSA. The CDR3 spans 14 residues. In DNA form, the CDR3 reads TGTGCCAGCAGCTCGAGCCAGAGGGCCTACGAGCAGTACTTC. Its translation is CASSSSQRAYEQYF.

This clonotype was counted many times. The chain links TRBV6-4 to TRBJ2-1, with 8 bases that match TRBD2. The V and J ends lost 0 bases and 3 bases, in that order; junction bases with no gene match: 7. CDR3 length: 17 residues. CDR1 and CDR2 (germline): MRHNA, SNTAGT. The CDR3 DNA is TGTGCCAGCAGTGACTCGAACAGCGGGAGTAACTACAATGAGCAGTTCTTC. Residues: CASSDSNSGSNYNEQFF.

As concerns this clonotype: The missing conserved phenylalanine or tryptophan at the end of this CDR3 makes a read error likely. The rearrangement uses TRBV6-6 and TRBJ1-1; D uncertain. In germline, CDR1 is MNHNY, CDR2 SVGAGI (reference sequence). The CDR3 has 12 residues. CDR3 nucleotide sequence: TGTGCCAGCATCTTGGACCCAACTGAGGCTTTCCTT. Encoded protein: CASILDPTEAFL.

The sample holds many counts of this clonotype. The rearrangement uses TRBV18 and TRBJ2-7; TRBD1 is a possible D gene (8 bases). The V gene lost 3 bases and the J gene lost 0 bases, with 24 bases spanning the gap. CDR3 size: 19 residues. Germline CDR1 KGHSH, CDR2 LQKENI. CDR3 sequence: CASSPPGTGLTSVSYEQYF. The CDR3 region has the DNA TGTGCCAGCTCACCCCCCGGGACAGGCCTAACTAGCGTCTCCTACGAGCAGTACTTC.

In the case of this clonotype: At one boundary the junction diverges from the germline segment, which might be a read error. The V call is TRBV19, the J call TRBJ2-1; D may be TRBD1 or TRBD2 (6 bases each). Germline assignment: CDR1 LNHDA and CDR2 SQIVND (reference sequence). The CDR3 is 14 residues long. The CDR3 protein is CSSSLGGRSGEQFF. The CDR3 region has the DNA TGTTCCAGTAGTTTAGGGGGGCGCAGTGGTGAGCAGTTCTTC.

At least ten counts were recorded for this clonotype. The rearrangement joins TRBV7-9 to TRBJ2-7, with TRBD1 matching over 9 bases. Germline V gene sequence: CDR1 SEHNR, CDR2 FQNEAQ (reference sequence). The CDR3 length is 16 residues. V was clipped by 0 bases and J by 2 bases; unmatched bases: 5. CDR3 loop: CASSLAGQGRPYEQYF. CDR3 nucleotide sequence: TGTGCCAGCAGCTTAGCTGGACAGGGGCGGCCCTACGAGCAGTACTTC.

This clonotype came up many times. The chain employs TRBV7-9 and TRBJ1-2, with D maybe TRBD1 (6 bases). The CDR3 spans 13 residues. Per germline, CDR1 SEHNR and CDR2 FQNEAQ (reference sequence). V lost 5 bases to trimming and J lost 4 bases, with 11 bases between them. CDR3 bases: TGTGCCAGCAGCGCTGACAGGACCTATGGCTACACCTTC. This encodes CASSADRTYGYTF. Full variable domain (missing parts from reference TRBV7-9 and TRBJ1-2): DTGVSQNPRHKITKRGQNVTFRCDPISEHNRLYWYRQTLGQGPEFLTYFQNEAQLEKSRLLSDRFSAERPKGSFSTLEIQRTEQGDSAMYLCASSADRTYGYTFGSGTRLTVV.

Worth noting for this clonotype: A much larger clonotype is one base distant, so this may be a read error. The chain joins TRBV6-9 to TRBJ1-3; D ambiguous. Germline V lookup: CDR1 MNHGY, CDR2 SVAAGI. The CDR3 has 14 amino acids. CDR3 residues: CASSYASSGDTIYF. The CDR3 DNA reads TGTGCCAGCAGTTACGCGTCATCTGGAGACACCATATATTTT.

This clonotype has ten or more counts. This chain uses TRBV6-5 with TRBJ1-1; D possibly corresponds to TRBD1 (5 bases). The CDR3 covers 15 residues. In germline, CDR1 is MNHEY, CDR2 SVGAGI. V lost 0 bases and J 2 bases, leaving 10 bases between the germline ends. The CDR3 sequence is CASSYSVTVNTEAFF. Written as DNA, the CDR3 is TGTGCCAGCAGTTACTCAGTGACAGTCAACACTGAAGCTTTCTTT.

This clonotype was seen ten or more times. The rearrangement uses TRBV19 and TRBJ2-5; D may be TRBD2 (5 bases). Trimming cost V 5 bases and J 2 bases, with 12 bases left between them. The CDR3 totals 14 residues. The germline V gene has CDR1 LNHDA and CDR2 SQIVND (reference sequence). CDR3 nucleotides: TGTGCCAGTAGTGTTCCGGGATTACAAGAGACCCAGTACTTC. Translation: CASSVPGLQETQYF.

In this sample, this clonotype turned up many times. This chain links TRBV28 with TRBJ1-2; D not certain. The CDR3 contains 15 residues. With 1 base removed from V and 8 bases from J, the gap between germline ends came to 17 bases. Per germline, CDR1 MDHEN and CDR2 SYDVKM. The CDR3 DNA reads TGTGCCAGCAGTTTATTCTCCGGACCGGCGCGGGGCTACACCTTC. Protein: CASSLFSGPARGYTF.

The chain is built from TRBV18 and TRBJ2-5; D gene ambiguous. V lost 9 bases to trimming and J lost 3 bases, with 14 bases between them. The CDR3 runs 13 residues. Per germline, CDR1 KGHSH and CDR2 LQKENI. The CDR3 coding sequence is TGTGCCAGATCTCCGATAACCGAAGAGACCCAGTACTTC. The encoded protein is CARSPITEETQYF.

This clonotype was seen many times. V is TRBV4-3 and J is TRBJ2-7; a possible D gene is TRBD2 (6 bases). Trimming removed 4 bases from V and 3 bases from J, with 16 bases in between. The germline V gene encodes CDR1 LGHNA and CDR2 YSLEER. The CDR3 has 15 residues. The CDR3 reads CASSPGTGTHYEQYF. As DNA, the CDR3 is TGCGCCAGCAGCCCTGGAACCGGGACTCACTACGAGCAGTACTTC.

There are many counts of this clonotype. The chain is built from TRBV25-1 and TRBJ1-5, with a possible D match to TRBD1 (5 bases). CDR1 and CDR2 (germline): MGHDK, SYGVNS. V shed 7 bases and J shed 6 bases, with 16 bases lying between them. CDR3 length equals 14 residues. The CDR3: CASMAQGIGQPQHF. The CDR3, as DNA: TGTGCCAGCATGGCGCAGGGTATCGGTCAGCCCCAGCATTTT. Full variable domain (outside the CDR3, taken from reference TRBV25-1 and TRBJ1-5): EADIYQTPRYLVIGTGKKITLECSQTMGHDKMYWYQQDPGMELHLIHYSYGVNSTEKGDLSSESTVSRIRTEHFPLTLESARPSHTSQYLCASMAQGIGQPQHFGDGTRLSIL.

To note about this clonotype: A much larger clone is a single base away; this may be a read error. This chain connects TRBV6-1 to TRBJ2-5; TRBD1 matches at 10 bases. V trimming: 5 bases; J trimming: 5 bases; junction bases outside the gene matches: 8. This CDR3 region has 15 residues. The germline gives CDR1 MNHNS, CDR2 SASEGT. The CDR3 sequence: CASSTADRGQETQYF. For the CDR3, the DNA is TGTGCCAGCAGTACGGCCGACAGGGGGCAGGAGACCCAGTACTTC.

This clonotype was seen a few times. A single base separates this from a much larger clone, so it may be a read error. V usage is TRBV6-2 or TRBV6-3 and J usage is TRBJ1-2; no reliable D call. The CDR3 has 11 amino acids. CDR1 is MNHEY and CDR2 is SVGEGT in the germline V gene. The V end lost 6 bases, the J end lost 5 bases, and 7 bases lay between the germline ends. The CDR3 DNA reads TGTGCCAGCAGGGTCGGGTATGGCTACACCTTC. The encoded protein is CASRVGYGYTF.

V gene TRBV5-1 combines with J gene TRBJ1-4; D unresolved. This CDR3 spans 17 amino acids. CDR1 is SGHRS, CDR2 YFSETQ, per germline. V lost 0 bases, J lost 5 bases, and 17 bases lay in between. This CDR3 is CASSLGGMAGWNEKLFF. In nucleotides, the CDR3 is TGCGCCAGCAGCTTGGGAGGCATGGCCGGGTGGAATGAAAAACTGTTTTTT.

This clonotype was observed many times. This chain uses TRBV20-1 with TRBJ1-2, with a possible D match to TRBD1 (6 bases). This CDR3 comprises 13 residues. Germline V gene lookup returns CDR1 DFQATT and CDR2 SNEGSKA (reference sequence). Between the trimmed V and J ends, which lost 5 bases and 4 bases, there was a span of 14 bases. The DNA of the CDR3 is TGCAGTGCTCCGGACAGCCCGGGCTATGGCTACACCTTC. The encoded protein is CSAPDSPGYGYTF.

For this clonotype: The junction departs from germline at one end; a sequencing error may be responsible. The CDR3 here is CSAPGLYSYAQYF. The CDR3 DNA sequence: TGCAGTGCCCCGGGACTGTACTCCTACGCGCAGTACTTC. This rearrangement joins TRBV20-1 to TRBJ2-7, with D possibly matching TRBD2 (6 bases). The CDR3 spans 13 residues. The germline V gene has CDR1 DFQATT and CDR2 SNEGSKA (reference sequence).

This chain links TRBV12-3 or TRBV12-4 with TRBJ1-2; maybe TRBD1 (5 bases). The CDR3 is made up of 14 amino acids. V was shortened by 5 bases and J by 4 bases, with 14 bases between the two germline ends. The CDR3 DNA reads TGTGCCAGCAGTCCTACATTGGGGGGCTATGGCTACACCTTC. Protein: CASSPTLGGYGYTF.

This clonotype has just a few counts. The chain links TRBV4-2 to TRBJ2-1; D is tentatively TRBD1 or TRBD2 (5 bases each). This CDR3 region has 18 residues. V was cut by 1 base and J by 4 bases, with 20 bases left in between. Germline lookup yields CDR1 LGHNA and CDR2 YNFKEQ. The CDR3 DNA follows: TGTGCCAGCAGCCAAGTTTGGCGCCGAGGGGATTATTACAATGAGCAGTTCTTC. Protein: CASSQVWRRGDYYNEQFF.

This chain uses TRBV28 with TRBJ2-3, with 8 bases matching TRBD2. The trim removed 5 bases at V and 6 bases at J, leaving 7 bases unmatched. There are 14 residues in the CDR3. Germline V lookup: CDR1 MDHEN, CDR2 SYDVKM. The CDR3 bases are TGTGCCAGCAGTCCGGGGGGGAGGTCCGATACGCAGTATTTT. Protein product: CASSPGGRSDTQYF.

This clonotype came up many times. The rearrangement links TRBV11-1 to TRBJ2-3, with TRBD1 as a possible D gene (5 bases). Trimming removed 5 bases at V and 3 bases at J, with 9 bases between. CDR3 length equals 13 residues. Germline V gene sequence: CDR1 SGHAT, CDR2 FQDESV (reference sequence). The CDR3: CASSTQGTDTQYF. In DNA, the CDR3 is TGTGCCAGCAGCACTCAGGGAACAGATACGCAGTATTTT.

The chain couples TRBV9 to TRBJ2-1; D not certain. The CDR3 runs 15 residues. Per the germline V gene, CDR1 is SGDLS and CDR2 is YYNGEE. Trimming left V 3 bases short and J 0 bases short, with 10 bases between. In nucleotides, the CDR3 is TGTGCCAGCAGCGACTCTTCCAGCTCCTACAATGAGCAGTTCTTC. It is translated as CASSDSSSSYNEQFF.

There are many counts of this clonotype. J is TRBJ2-1 and V is TRBV27; the D gene is possibly TRBD2 (6 bases). Germline assignment: CDR1 MNHEY and CDR2 SMNVEV (reference sequence). The CDR3 covers 15 residues. V shed 3 bases and J shed 6 bases, with 15 bases lying between them. CDR3 protein: CASSFQGLVGNEQFF. In nucleotides, the CDR3 is TGTGCCAGCAGTTTCCAGGGACTGGTTGGCAATGAGCAGTTCTTC.

The chain uses TRBV28 and TRBJ2-1; a possible D gene is TRBD1 (5 bases). This CDR3 region has 16 residues. The ends were cut back, 7 bases at V and 5 bases at J, with 21 bases in the middle. In germline, CDR1 is MDHEN, CDR2 SYDVKM. In DNA, the CDR3 is TGTGCCAGCAATCTCCAACCGAGACAGAATAACAATGAGCAGTTCTTC. Translating it yields CASNLQPRQNNNEQFF.

As regards this clonotype: A read error is possible here, since a much larger clone lies one base away. The chain employs TRBV11-2 and TRBJ2-1; TRBD2 matches 10 bases. There are 14 residues in the CDR3. Germline V gives CDR1 SGHAT, CDR2 FQNNGV. The CDR3 spells CASSFGLAADAELF. The CDR3 bases are TGTGCCAGCAGCTTTGGACTAGCGGCGGATGCGGAGCTCTTC.

The sample holds many counts of this clonotype. This chain joins TRBV20-1 and TRBJ2-7; D possibly corresponds to TRBD2 (5 bases). The CDR3 spans 13 residues. Per the germline V gene, CDR1 is DFQATT and CDR2 is SNEGSKA (reference sequence). Trimming took off 6 bases at V and 5 bases at J, with 17 bases between the two ends. Written as DNA, the CDR3 is TGCAGTGCCGGGAAGGCACTCGACCACGAGCAGTACTTC. As protein: CSAGKALDHEQYF.

This clonotype was counted many times. The rearrangement links TRBV12-3 or TRBV12-4 to TRBJ1-5; possibly TRBD1 for D (5 bases). V lost 2 bases, J lost 6 bases, and 14 bases lay in between. The CDR3 consists of 15 residues. In nucleotides, the CDR3 is TGTGCCAGCAGTTTAATGGGGGGAGGTAGTCAGCCCCAGCATTTT. It encodes CASSLMGGGSQPQHF.

This clonotype came up a few times. The chain couples TRBV2 to TRBJ2-7, with D possibly TRBD2 on 6 matching bases. CDR1 SNHLY and CDR2 FYNNEI come from the germline V gene. This CDR3 contains 11 residues. V lost 11 bases, J lost 1 base, and 9 bases lay in between. CDR3 residues: CAGRGSYEQYF. The CDR3 nucleotides are TGTGCCGGCCGGGGGTCCTACGAGCAGTACTTC.